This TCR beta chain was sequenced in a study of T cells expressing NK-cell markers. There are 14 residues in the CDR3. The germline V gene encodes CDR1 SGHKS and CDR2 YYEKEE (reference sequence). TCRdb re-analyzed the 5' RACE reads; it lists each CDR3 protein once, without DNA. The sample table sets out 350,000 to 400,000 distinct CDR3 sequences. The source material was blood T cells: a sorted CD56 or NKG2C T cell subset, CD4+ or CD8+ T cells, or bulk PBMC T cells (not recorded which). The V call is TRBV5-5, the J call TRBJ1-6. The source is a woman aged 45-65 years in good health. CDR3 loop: CASSLWNSDSPLHF. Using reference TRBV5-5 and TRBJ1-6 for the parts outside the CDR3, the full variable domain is DAGVTQSPTHLIKTRGQQVTLRCSPISGHKSVSWYQQVLGQGPQFIFQYYEKEERGRGNFPDRFSARQFPNYSSELNVNALLLGDSALYLCASSLWNSDSPLHFGNGTRLTVT.